Listed here are 27 T cell receptor beta chains from one sample, sequenced in a study of CD8 T cells in ankylosing spondylitis. From the 5' RACE reads, TCRdb called clonotypes with MiXCR, one entry per CDR3 protein. This sample has around 90,000 distinct CDR3 sequences; around 30% occur once, and the top ten carry roughly three fifths. Source material: blood, either unsorted or a sorted T cell fraction (not recorded which). All receptors derive from a male donor with ankylosing spondylitis or in good health (not recorded which).

This clonotype was observed a handful of times. The chain carries TRBV2 and TRBJ2-1, with unresolved D. V dropped 4 bases and J dropped 7 bases, with 17 bases sitting between them. The germline CDR1 and CDR2 sequences are SNHLY and FYNNEI. There are 15 residues in the CDR3. CDR3 nucleotides: TGTGCCAGCAGTGGGCTGGCAGCCACAATGAATGAGCAGTTCTTC. Translating it yields CASSGLAATMNEQFF.

For this clonotype: The junction does not match germline at one end; this may be a read error. The CDR3 coding sequence is TGTGCCAGCAGCCCAAACCCACTAAACAGTGAAGCTTTCTTT. Translating gives CASSPNPLNSEAFF. The chain is built from TRBV7-2 and TRBJ1-1, with unresolved D. The CDR3 is 14 amino acids. Germline V gene sequence: CDR1 SGHTA, CDR2 FQGNSA. The full variable domain, completed using reference TRBV7-2 and TRBJ1-1, is GAGVSQSPSNKVTEKGKDVELRCDPISGHTALYWYRQSLGQGLEFLIYFQGNSAPDKSGLPSDRFSAERTGGSVSTLTIQRTQQEDSAVYLCASSPNPLNSEAFFGQGTRLTVV.

The table lists this clonotype with a few counts. J is TRBJ2-3 and V is TRBV10-1; 8 nucleotides agree with TRBD2. Germline CDR1 reads WNHNN; CDR2 reads SYGVQD (reference sequence). The CDR3 extends over 15 amino acids. Unmatched junction bases numbered 10, after V lost 5 bases and J lost 6 bases. CDR3: CASSQPAGVSDTQYF. DNA for the CDR3: TGCGCCAGCAGTCAACCAGCGGGAGTATCGGATACGCAGTATTTT.

The gene calls are TRBV5-1 and TRBJ2-7; possible D gene TRBD2, 6 bases. V lost 5 bases and J 1 base, leaving 10 bases between the germline ends. There are 13 residues in the CDR3. CDR1 SGHRS and CDR2 YFSETQ come from the germline V gene. This CDR3 is CASRGTGSYEQYF. DNA of the CDR3: TGCGCCAGCAGGGGGACTGGTTCCTACGAGCAGTACTTC.

The chain couples TRBV29-1 to TRBJ2-1; D not certain. Germline CDR1 is SQVTM and CDR2 is ANQGSEA. This CDR3 region has 11 residues. V lost 3 bases, J lost 9 bases, and 9 bases lay in between. The CDR3 DNA reads as TGCAGCGTTGAGGCCCTTGGTGAGCAGTTCTTC. Translation: CSVEALGEQFF.

V usage is TRBV5-1 and J usage is TRBJ1-2, with D tentatively TRBD1 (5 bases). This CDR3 has 16 amino acids. V gave up 4 bases and J gave up 9 bases, with 25 bases separating them. The V gene's germline CDR1 is SGHRS and CDR2 YFSETQ. The CDR3, as DNA: TGCGCCAGCAGCCCGCTGAGTGGCAGGGTGGGCATGAGCTACACCTTC. Translation: CASSPLSGRVGMSYTF.

The chain combines TRBV7-2 with TRBJ2-3; D uncertain. Trimming took off 7 bases at V and 0 bases at J, with 2 bases between the two ends. The length of the CDR3 is 11 residues. Per germline, CDR1 SGHTA and CDR2 FQGNSA. The DNA for the CDR3 is TGTGCCAGCATAAGCACAGATACGCAGTATTTT. Translated, it gives CASISTDTQYF. Looking up the rest from reference TRBV7-2 and TRBJ2-3 gives the full variable domain: GAGVSQSPSNKVTEKGKDVELRCDPISGHTALYWYRQSLGQGLEFLIYFQGNSAPDKSGLPSDRFSAERTGGSVSTLTIQRTQQEDSAVYLCASISTDTQYFGPGTRLTVL.

This clonotype was detected a few times. This chain connects TRBV12-3 or TRBV12-4 to TRBJ2-5, with D unresolved. The germline V and J ends were trimmed by 3 bases and 5 bases, with 4 bases remaining between them. This CDR3 region has 11 residues. This CDR3 reads CASSFAETQYF. For the CDR3, the DNA is TGTGCCAGCAGTTTCGCCGAGACCCAGTACTTC.

The rearrangement uses TRBV7-2 and TRBJ2-3; TRBD2 agrees at 7 bases. Germline CDR1 is SGHTA and CDR2 is FQGNSA. The CDR3 length is 12 residues. V shed 5 bases, J shed 6 bases, and the junction held 2 bases outside the gene matches. CDR3 amino acids: CASSPAGDTQYF. The CDR3 coding sequence is TGTGCCAGCAGCCCAGCGGGGGATACGCAGTATTTT.

The V and J genes are TRBV5-1 and TRBJ1-2; tentatively, D is TRBD1 (5 bases). Germline V lookup: CDR1 SGHRS, CDR2 YFSETQ. V lost 0 bases and J lost 2, with 14 bases in between. The CDR3 extends over 16 amino acids. CDR3 in amino acids: CASSLGQTSSNYGYTF. The DNA for the CDR3 is TGCGCCAGCAGCTTGGGACAGACCTCTTCCAACTATGGCTACACCTTC.

This clonotype has more than one count but fewer than ten. The chain is built from TRBV29-1 and TRBJ1-1, with D possibly TRBD1 on 5 matching bases. V shed 6 bases and J shed 2 bases, with 13 bases lying between them. The CDR3 contains 13 residues. From germline, CDR1 is SQVTM and CDR2 ANQGSEA. This CDR3 is CSVARDRNTEAFF. The CDR3 nucleotides are TGCAGCGTCGCCCGGGACCGAAACACTGAAGCTTTCTTT. The whole variable domain, remainder taken from reference TRBV29-1 and TRBJ1-1, is SAVISQKPSRDICQRGTSLTIQCQVDSQVTMMFWYRQQPGQSLTLIATANQGSEATYESGFVIDKFPISRPNLTFSTLTVSNMSPEDSSIYLCSVARDRNTEAFFGQGTRLTVV.

The chain joins TRBV5-1 to TRBJ1-1; D perhaps matches TRBD1 (5 bases). The ends were cut back, 3 bases at V and 4 bases at J, with 10 bases in the middle. CDR1 and CDR2 from the germline V gene are SGHRS and YFSETQ. The CDR3 runs to 13 residues. The CDR3 reads CASSSQTVTEAFF. CDR3 DNA: TGCGCCAGCAGCTCACAGACAGTCACTGAAGCTTTCTTT.

This clonotype was detected only a few times. The rearrangement uses TRBV12-3 or TRBV12-4 and TRBJ1-5; D call uncertain. CDR3 length equals 12 residues. Deletions cut 3 bases from V and 0 bases from J, with 0 bases between. The CDR3 DNA reads TGTGCCAGCAGTTTTAGCAATCAGCCCCAGCATTTT. Its translation: CASSFSNQPQHF.

This clonotype was seen a handful of times. The V call is TRBV27, the J call TRBJ1-5; 9 nucleotides match TRBD1. Unmatched junction bases numbered 8, after V lost 5 bases and J lost 6 bases. Germline lookup yields CDR1 MNHEY and CDR2 SMNVEV (reference sequence). The CDR3 extends over 15 amino acids. The CDR3 loop is CASSLGTGNFQPQHF. The CDR3 region has the DNA TGTGCCAGCAGTCTCGGGACAGGGAATTTTCAGCCCCAGCATTTT.

This clonotype has a handful of counts. The chain is built from TRBV7-9 and TRBJ2-1, with 7 bases identical to TRBD2. Trimming removed 8 bases from V and 2 bases from J; junction bases left unmatched: 9. CDR3 size: 15 residues. Germline V gene sequence: CDR1 SEHNR, CDR2 FQNEAQ (reference sequence). The CDR3 DNA reads as TGTGCCAGCGGAATTAGCGGGTCCCCCTACAATGAGCAGTTCTTC. It encodes CASGISGSPYNEQFF.

V gene TRBV20-1 combines with J gene TRBJ1-3, with 8 nucleotides matching TRBD1. V dropped 6 bases and J dropped 3; count of bases not matched to a gene: 4. The CDR3 consists of 13 residues. Per the germline V gene, CDR1 is DFQATT and CDR2 is SNEGSKA (reference sequence). The CDR3 protein is CSAATGDGNTIYF. CDR3 nucleotide sequence: TGCAGTGCCGCGACAGGGGATGGAAACACCATATATTTT.

This clonotype was counted ten times or more. The chain recombines TRBV9 with TRBJ1-6, with a possible D match to TRBD1 (6 bases). The CDR3 loop spans 13 amino acids. From germline, CDR1 is SGDLS and CDR2 YYNGEE. V was trimmed by 3 bases and J by 11 bases, leaving 12 bases between them. The CDR3 protein is CASSEGTSPPLHF. The CDR3 bases are TGTGCCAGCAGCGAGGGGACATCGCCACCCCTCCACTTT.

J is TRBJ1-1 and V is TRBV27, with a weak D call TRBD1 (6 bases). CDR3 length: 13 amino acids. Looked up from germline, CDR1 is MNHEY and CDR2 is SMNVEV (reference sequence). With 6 bases removed from V and 5 bases from J, the gap between germline ends came to 13 bases. DNA for the CDR3: TGTGCCAGCAGCCTAAACAGGGTTACTGAAGCTTTCTTT. Protein: CASSLNRVTEAFF.

Concerning this clonotype: A read error may explain this, as a much larger clone is one base away. The gene calls are TRBV15 and TRBJ2-5; TRBD1 might be the D (5 bases). The length of the CDR3 is 15 residues. CDR1 is LNHNV, CDR2 YYDKDF, per germline (reference sequence). This CDR3 is CATNRMQGFEETQYF. The CDR3 DNA follows: TGTGCCACCAACAGAATGCAGGGTTTCGAAGAGACCCAGTACTTC.

The chain's CDR3 is CSALGTPWRNTEAFF. The CDR3 DNA sequence: TGCAGTGCTCTCGGGACACCCTGGAGGAACACTGAAGCTTTCTTT. V gene TRBV20-1 combines with J gene TRBJ1-1; TRBD1 is a possible D gene (6 bases). The CDR3 has 15 amino acids. Germline-derived CDR1 and CDR2 are DFQATT and SNEGSKA (reference sequence). V gave up 5 bases and J gave up 1 base, with 17 bases separating them.

J is TRBJ2-3 and V is TRBV6-2 or TRBV6-3; weak D call: TRBD1 (7 bases). Trimming pared 8 bases from V and 8 bases from J, leaving 20 bases between. CDR3 length equals 14 residues. CDR1 is MNHEY and CDR2 is SVGEGT in the germline V gene. CDR3 DNA: TGTGCCAGCGGGGCCAGTCGACAGGGAGGTACGCAGTATTTT. It translates to CASGASRQGGTQYF.

The chain employs TRBV10-2 and TRBJ2-3; D not resolved. Germline lookup yields CDR1 WSHSY and CDR2 SAAADI. Trimming pared 2 bases from V and 0 bases from J, leaving 15 bases between. This CDR3 comprises 17 residues. In DNA, the CDR3 is TGCGCCAGCAGTGAGCCACCCTATCGCGGTAGCACAGATACGCAGTATTTT. Translated, it gives CASSEPPYRGSTDTQYF.

Turning to this clonotype: A read error may explain this, as a much larger clone is one base away. The chain is built from TRBV6-5 and TRBJ2-3, with 9 nucleotides matching TRBD2. Germline V lookup: CDR1 MNHEY, CDR2 SVGAGI. The CDR3 spans 16 residues. This chain's CDR3 is CGSSYSAGGFTDTQYF. CDR3 nucleotides: TGTGGCAGCAGTTACTCGGCGGGGGGGTTCACAGATACGCAGTATTTT.

The rearrangement joins TRBV7-7 to TRBJ1-1; TRBD1 matches at 9 bases. J was trimmed by 10 bases and V by 5 bases; bases with no gene match: 8. CDR3 length: 13 amino acids. Germline lookup yields CDR1 SSHAT and CDR2 FNYEAQ (reference sequence). CDR3 protein: CASSLTGGEPAFF. CDR3 coding DNA: TGTGCCAGCAGCCTTACAGGGGGCGAACCAGCTTTCTTT.

V gene TRBV10-3 combines with J gene TRBJ2-7; possible D gene TRBD2, 7 bases. The CDR3 has 15 amino acids. With 0 bases removed from V and 6 bases from J, the gap between germline ends came to 15 bases. Germline assignment: CDR1 ENHRY and CDR2 SYGVKD. The DNA of the CDR3 is TGTGCCATCAGTGAGTCTGGAGCAGGGGAGGGCGAGCAGTACGTC. It codes for CAISESGAGEGEQYV.

Turning to this clonotype: One end of the junction varies from germline; a read error may be responsible. The chain links TRBV5-6 to TRBJ2-1, with D unresolved. The V gene's germline CDR1 is SGHDT and CDR2 YYEEEE. The CDR3 consists of 15 residues. DNA of the CDR3: TGTGCCAGCCGTCAAGGCGCGAGCTCCTACGATGAGCAGTTCTTC. This translates into CASRQGASSYDEQFF.

The chain uses TRBV12-3 or TRBV12-4 and TRBJ2-1; D is perhaps TRBD2 (6 bases). The CDR3 loop spans 12 amino acids. V shed 7 bases and J shed 9 bases, with 13 bases lying between them. CDR3 bases: TGTGCCAGCAACTTCTGGCGGGGTGAGCAGTTCTTC. Translating gives CASNFWRGEQFF.